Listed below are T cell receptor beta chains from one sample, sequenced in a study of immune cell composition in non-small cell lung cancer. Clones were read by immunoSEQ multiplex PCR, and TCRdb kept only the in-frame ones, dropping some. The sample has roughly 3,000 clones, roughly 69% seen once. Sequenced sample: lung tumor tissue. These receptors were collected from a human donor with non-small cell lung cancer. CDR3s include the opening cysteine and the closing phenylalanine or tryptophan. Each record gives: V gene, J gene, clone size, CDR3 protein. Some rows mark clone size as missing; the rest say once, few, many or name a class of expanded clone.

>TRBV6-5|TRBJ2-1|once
CASSYSIFLAVEQFF
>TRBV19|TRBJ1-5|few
CASSTLLTGYQPQHF
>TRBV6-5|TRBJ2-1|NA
CASSYDGTGFGIEQFF
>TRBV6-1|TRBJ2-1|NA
CASSKPRTGIEQFF
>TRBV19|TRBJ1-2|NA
CASSTSRQGSNYGYTF
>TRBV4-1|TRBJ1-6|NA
CASSQDIPRTGRSYNSPLHF
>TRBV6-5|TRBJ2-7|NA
CASIGTGYEQYF
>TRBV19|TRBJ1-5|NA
CASIRRTGRGYSNQPQHF
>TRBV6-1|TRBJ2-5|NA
CARTGEGSGRSQYF
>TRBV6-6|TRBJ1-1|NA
CASSTTPGKTEAFF
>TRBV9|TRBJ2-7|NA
CASSAGQGAGSYEQYF
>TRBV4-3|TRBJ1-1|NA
CASSREIGVTEAFF
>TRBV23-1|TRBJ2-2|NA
CASGSSGRGTGELFF
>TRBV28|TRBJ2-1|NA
CASSHRGIPNNEQFF
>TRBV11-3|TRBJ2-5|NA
CASSLGTDQETQYF
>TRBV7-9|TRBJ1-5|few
CASSLDGFNQPQHF
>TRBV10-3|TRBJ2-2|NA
CAISPDRVNTGELFF
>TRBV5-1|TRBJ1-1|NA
CASSRTGWDTEAFF
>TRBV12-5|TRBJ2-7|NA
CASGLGPPSSYEQYF
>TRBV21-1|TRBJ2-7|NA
CASSPAQGFRQYF
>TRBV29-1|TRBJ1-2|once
CSAGGGGDGYTF
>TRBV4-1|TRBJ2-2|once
CASSLRQGADTGELFF
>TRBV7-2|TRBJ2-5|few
CASSPTGPETQYF
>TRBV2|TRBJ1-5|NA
CASSPGTGGGNQPQHF
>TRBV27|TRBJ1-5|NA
CASSSQGRQPQHF
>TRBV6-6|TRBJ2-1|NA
CASRHDSLVYNEQFF
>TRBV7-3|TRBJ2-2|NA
CASSLSGGGTGELFF
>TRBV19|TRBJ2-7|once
CASSIGGLGHEQYF
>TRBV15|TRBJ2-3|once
CATSKDSLSTDTQYF
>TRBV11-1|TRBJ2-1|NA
CASSLVAGNNEQFF
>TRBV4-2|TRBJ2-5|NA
CASSQERTGGSETQYF
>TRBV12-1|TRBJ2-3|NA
CASSERDTYTDTQYF
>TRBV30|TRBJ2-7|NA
CAWSPRDRAYEQYF
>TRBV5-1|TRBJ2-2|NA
CASGLYTGELFF
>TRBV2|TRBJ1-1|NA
CASSVGRVATEAFF
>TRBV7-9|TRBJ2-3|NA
CASSTGVGSTDTQYF
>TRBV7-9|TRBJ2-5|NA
CASSLGAPQETQYF
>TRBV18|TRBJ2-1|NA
CASSPPAGQGTSNEQFF
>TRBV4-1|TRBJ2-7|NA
CASSRGTGQTYEQYF
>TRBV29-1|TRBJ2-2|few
CSVAREGTGELFF
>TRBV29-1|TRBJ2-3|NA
CSVEERGGSDTQYF
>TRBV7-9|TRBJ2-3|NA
CASSLIGGGNSDTQYF
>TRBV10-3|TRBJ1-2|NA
CASTGDYGYTF
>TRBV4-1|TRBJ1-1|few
CASSHRDRGGTEAFF
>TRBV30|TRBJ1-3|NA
CAWSPDRARGNTIYF
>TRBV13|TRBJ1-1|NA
CASSPLDSPEAFF